The entry below describes one T cell receptor (beta chain). This record belongs to a study of identical twins. Trimming stripped 5 bases from V and 0 bases from J, with 11 bases between. CDR3 length: 15 amino acids. From the 5' RACE reads, TCRdb called clonotypes with MiXCR, one entry per CDR3 protein. In the table there are about 240,000 distinct CDR3 sequences, 6% to 8% of which are singletons. This same sample was also part of a study on yellow fever vaccine responses in identical twins.

The TCR sequence derives from a young woman in good health. The sample was CD8+ T cells sorted from blood. V gene TRBV12-3 or TRBV12-4 combines with J gene TRBJ2-1; D unclear. CDR3 in DNA: TGTGCCAGCAGTCAGACACGATACTCCTACAATGAGCAGTTCTTC. Protein sequence: CASSQTRYSYNEQFF.